The clone carrying this TCR beta chain came up once. The sample originates from a study of blood T cell repertoires in COVID-19. Study at large: T cells, B-cell-depleted T cells, or PBMCs supplied cDNA or gDNA.

In the original analysis: Quantification of nucleated cells was approximated via reference gene primer amplification. The table came from immunoSEQ multiplex PCR; TCRdb's copy has only in-frame clones and leaves some out. Clone size and the V and J calls come from that table; the DNA yielded D and trimming. Here the sample spans roughly 80,000 clones, around 90% being singletons. V dropped 4 bases and J dropped 5; count of bases not matched to a gene: 7. The CDR3 runs 15 residues. Germline assignment: CDR1 MNHEY and CDR2 SVGEGT. Source material: peripheral blood. The chain links TRBV6-2 or TRBV6-3 to TRBJ2-3; 9 bases align to TRBD1. This sequence originates from a woman aged 80 or over with active or convalescent COVID-19. CDR3 DNA sequence: TGTGCCAGCAGTTTCTCGGGACAGGGTCGAGATACGCAGTATTTT. Amino acid sequence: CASSFSGQGRDTQYF.